The 8 T cell receptor beta chains below come from one sample, sequenced in a study of blood T cell repertoires in COVID-19. Some clones are missing from TCRdb's copy, which holds only in-frame ones; the method was immunoSEQ multiplex PCR. This sample carries over 150,000 clones, roughly 84% of them seen once, and the ten largest clones take about 6.5%. Sequencing was performed on PBMCs or T cells enriched from blood (not recorded which). The origin of the receptors is a woman in her fifties or sixties who had recovered from COVID-19.

The V gene is TRBV4-1, the J gene TRBJ2-1; 10 bases are a match to TRBD2. With 3 bases clipped from V and 2 bases from J, the junction kept 10 bases outside the gene matches. Germline V gives CDR1 MGHRA, CDR2 YSYEKL. The CDR3 has 18 amino acids. The CDR3 sequence: CASSQKIGLAETYNEQFF. CDR3 coding DNA: TGCGCCAGCAGCCAGAAGATAGGACTAGCGGAAACCTACAATGAGCAGTTCTTC.

V and J are TRBV28 and TRBJ1-5; the match to TRBD1 covers 8 bases. Germline-derived CDR1 and CDR2 are MDHEN and SYDVKM. With V trimmed by 5 bases and J by 8 bases, 8 bases remained unmatched. This CDR3 spans 14 amino acids. CDR3 in amino acids: CASSPSTGVEPQHF. In DNA form, the CDR3 reads TGTGCCAGCAGTCCCTCGACAGGGGTTGAGCCCCAGCATTTT.

The chain has TRBV5-6 and TRBJ2-5; 8 bases map to TRBD2. V was pared by 4 bases and J by 2 bases, with 4 bases of the junction left unmatched. Germline V gene data show CDR1 as SGHDT and CDR2 as YYEEEE. This CDR3 has 14 amino acids. Here the CDR3 DNA reads TGTGCCAGCAGCGTAGCGGGGCAACAAGAGACCCAGTACTTC. This gives the protein CASSVAGQQETQYF.

CDR3 coding DNA: TGTGCCAGCAGCCATACCGGGACTAGCGCAAACATTCAGTACTTC. Amino acids: CASSHTGTSANIQYF. The rearrangement joins TRBV3-1 (or the pseudogene TRBV3-2) to TRBJ2-4, with 10 bases that match TRBD2. The CDR3 length is 15 residues. V shed 3 bases, J shed 6 bases, and the junction held 5 bases outside the gene matches. Looked up from germline, CDR1 is LGHDT and CDR2 is YNNKEL (reference sequence).

The V and J genes are TRBV10-3 and TRBJ1-2, with 8 bases fitting TRBD1. The V segment lost 3 bases and the J segment 0 bases; nucleotides outside the gene matches: 0. The length of the CDR3 is 14 residues. Germline CDR1 and CDR2: ENHRY and SYGVKD. The CDR3 bases are TGTGCCATCAGTGAACAGGGGGCTAACTATGGCTACACCTTC. Translating gives CAISEQGANYGYTF.

The rearrangement joins TRBV27 to TRBJ2-2; D might be TRBD1 (6 bases). Germline CDR1 is MNHEY and CDR2 is SMNVEV (reference sequence). Trimming cost V 5 bases and J 8 bases, with 18 bases left between them. CDR3 size: 15 residues. CDR3 bases: TGTGCCAGCAGTCCTAGGGGGAGCTCGACGGGGGAGCTGTTTTTT. Protein product: CASSPRGSSTGELFF.

The V gene is TRBV30, the J gene TRBJ1-2, with D possibly being TRBD1 (6 bases). This CDR3 is 13 amino acids long. The germline V gene encodes CDR1 GTSNPN and CDR2 SVGIG (reference sequence). V lost 5 bases to trimming and J lost 2 bases, with 12 bases between them. For the CDR3, the DNA is TGTGCCTGGGCGATAAGGGGGAACTATGGCTACACCTTC. This codes for CAWAIRGNYGYTF. Looking up the rest from reference TRBV30 and TRBJ1-2 gives the full variable domain: SQTIHQWPATLVQPVGSPLSLECTVEGTSNPNLYWYRQAAGRGLQLLFYSVGIGQISSEVPQNLSASRPQDRQFILSSKKLLLSDSGFYLCAWAIRGNYGYTFGSGTRLTVV.

This chain uses TRBV7-2 with TRBJ1-5, with 7 bases matching TRBD1. From germline, CDR1 is SGHTA and CDR2 FQGNSA. After removal of 1 base from V and 8 bases from J, the junction contained 8 bases not matched to a gene. CDR3 length equals 15 residues. CDR3 protein: CASSLDRGIGKPQHF. The DNA for the CDR3 is TGTGCCAGCAGCTTAGACAGGGGAATTGGAAAGCCCCAGCATTTT.